These 21 T cell receptor beta chains were sequenced from one sample in a study of blood T cell repertoires in COVID-19. Sequenced by immunoSEQ multiplex PCR; TCRdb stores in-frame clones only, minus some. The data contain approximately 92,000 clones, about 86% of them singletons. Specimen: peripheral blood. All receptors come from a woman in her sixties in a cohort sampled during active or convalescent COVID-19.

This clone was found once. The J gene is TRBJ1-1, the V gene TRBV3-1 (or the pseudogene TRBV3-2); the D gene is possibly TRBD1 (6 bases). The CDR3 has 12 amino acids. With 6 bases removed from V and 4 bases from J, the gap between germline ends came to 9 bases. Germline CDR1 reads LGHDT; CDR2 reads YNNKEL (reference sequence). CDR3 DNA: TGTGCCAGCAGACAGGGTGGCACTGAAGCTTTCTTT. Translation: CASRQGGTEAFF.

V gene TRBV6-2 or TRBV6-3 combines with J gene TRBJ2-7; perhaps TRBD2 as D (5 bases). V lost 5 bases and J lost 0, with 11 bases in between. CDR3 length: 14 residues. Germline CDR1 is MNHEY and CDR2 is SVGEGT. CDR3 in amino acids: CASSGGTSSYEQYF. For the CDR3, the DNA is TGTGCCAGCAGTGGAGGTACCTCCTCCTACGAGCAGTACTTC.

V is TRBV10-3 and J is TRBJ2-3, with D possibly matching TRBD2 (6 bases). Germline-derived CDR1 and CDR2 are ENHRY and SYGVKD. V was clipped by 5 bases and J by 1 base, with 25 bases between them. This CDR3 contains 19 residues. For the CDR3, the DNA is TGTGCCATCAGTTCGGGTGGAGGGGCCCTCTCCGAGGGCACAGATACGCAGTATTTT. This sequence encodes CAISSGGGALSEGTDTQYF.

The V and J genes are TRBV15 and TRBJ2-7; tentatively, D is TRBD1 (6 bases). Germline assignment: CDR1 LNHNV and CDR2 YYDKDF (reference sequence). V gave up 2 bases and J gave up 1 base, with 15 bases separating them. The CDR3 has 16 residues. CDR3 in amino acids: CATSRLDRRNSYEQYF. The CDR3 DNA is TGTGCCACCAGCAGACTTGACAGGCGGAATTCCTACGAGCAGTACTTC.

This clone was picked up a small number of times. Here the CDR3 DNA reads TGTGCCAGCAGCTTGGGGTCAGGACAGCTATCGGGTAACACCATATATTTT. Translation gives CASSLGSGQLSGNTIYF. The rearrangement joins TRBV7-6 to TRBJ1-3; possibly TRBD1 for D (6 bases). Germline V gives CDR1 SGHVS, CDR2 FNYEAQ. This CDR3 is 17 amino acids long. V lost 3 bases, J lost 7 bases, and 22 bases lay in between.

The V call is TRBV18, the J call TRBJ2-2; 11 positions match TRBD2. Germline lookup yields CDR1 KGHSH and CDR2 LQKENI. J lost 4 bases, V lost 0 bases, and 4 bases had no gene match. This CDR3 contains 17 residues. CDR3 protein: CASSPPELAGATGELFF. DNA of the CDR3: TGTGCCAGCTCACCACCGGAACTAGCGGGAGCCACCGGGGAGCTGTTTTTT.

The gene calls are TRBV5-1 and TRBJ2-6; 9 bases line up with TRBD1. The CDR3 has 20 amino acids. Germline assignment: CDR1 SGHRS and CDR2 YFSETQ. V was clipped by 5 bases and J by 1 base; unmatched bases: 16. CDR3 nucleotide sequence: TGCGCCAGCAGTACTACAGGGGGCGCAACCCTTTATTCTGGGGCCAACGTCCTGACTTTC. It yields the protein CASSTTGGATLYSGANVLTF.

The chain carries TRBV5-1 and TRBJ1-4, with D tentatively TRBD1 (5 bases). The CDR3 totals 18 residues. V lost 4 bases and J lost 8, with 27 bases in between. CDR1 and CDR2 from the germline V gene are SGHRS and YFSETQ. The CDR3, as DNA: TGCGCCAGCAGCCCCGGCCGACAGTGGGGAACCAATGAGGAAAAACTGTTTTTT. Protein sequence: CASSPGRQWGTNEEKLFF.

The rearrangement links TRBV5-6 to TRBJ2-7; 13 bases fit TRBD2. CDR3 size: 16 residues. V lost 0 bases to trimming and J lost 0 bases; unmatched junction nucleotides: 0. The germline CDR1 and CDR2 sequences are SGHDT and YYEEEE. CDR3 sequence reads: CASSLGLAGGSYEQYF. CDR3 DNA sequence: TGTGCCAGCAGCTTGGGACTAGCGGGGGGCTCCTACGAGCAGTACTTC.

The V gene is TRBV20-1, the J gene TRBJ1-5, with a tentative D call TRBD1 (5 bases). CDR3 length: 11 amino acids. Deletions cut 2 bases from V and 11 bases from J, with 10 bases between. Germline V gene sequence: CDR1 DFQATT, CDR2 SNEGSKA (reference sequence). The CDR3 protein is CSARTRAAQHF. CDR3 nucleotide sequence: TGCAGTGCTAGAACCAGGGCAGCCCAGCATTTT.

This clone was seen a single time. The rearrangement uses TRBV10-1 and TRBJ1-1; 9 bases align to TRBD1. Germline values: CDR1 WNHNN, CDR2 SYGVQD (reference sequence). With 3 bases clipped from V and 5 bases from J, the junction kept 7 bases outside the gene matches. CDR3 length: 15 residues. The CDR3 region is CASSDPGTGMTEAFF. For the CDR3, the DNA is TGCGCCAGCAGTGATCCCGGGACAGGGATGACTGAAGCTTTCTTT.

The V call is TRBV28, the J call TRBJ2-5; 7 bases match TRBD2. The germline gives CDR1 MDHEN, CDR2 SYDVKM. The CDR3 consists of 15 residues. Trimming took 4 bases from V and 9 from J; bases not matched to a gene: 14. The CDR3, as DNA: TGTGCCAGCAGTTCCGGTGGGGTAGCGGGCGAGGCCCAGTACTTC. Amino acids: CASSSGGVAGEAQYF.

The chain employs TRBV5-4 and TRBJ2-3; D is ambiguous. Looked up from germline, CDR1 is SGHNT and CDR2 is YYREEE (reference sequence). V dropped 1 base and J dropped 0 bases, with 12 bases sitting between them. CDR3 length: 16 residues. CDR3 sequence (DNA): TGTGCCAGCAGCTTGCTCCTGAGCCCTAGCACAGATACGCAGTATTTT. Its translation: CASSLLLSPSTDTQYF.

This chain uses TRBV5-1 with TRBJ1-2, with D perhaps TRBD1 (6 bases). Germline V gene lookup returns CDR1 SGHRS and CDR2 YFSETQ. There are 14 residues in the CDR3. The V gene lost 4 bases and the J gene lost 0 bases, with 10 bases spanning the gap. The CDR3 bases are TGCGCCAGCAGCCGACAGGTAGCTAACTATGGCTACACCTTC. It encodes CASSRQVANYGYTF. The full variable domain, with the rest looked up from reference TRBV5-1 and TRBJ1-2, is KAGVTQTPRYLIKTRGQQVTLSCSPISGHRSVSWYQQTPGQGLQFLFEYFSETQRNKGNFPGRFSGRQFSNSRSEMNVSTLELGDSALYLCASSRQVANYGYTFGSGTRLTVV.

The chain carries TRBV2 and TRBJ2-1, with TRBD2 matching 8 bases. The CDR3 loop spans 15 amino acids. Germline CDR1 reads SNHLY; CDR2 reads FYNNEI. Trimming removed 6 bases from V and 8 bases from J; junction bases left unmatched: 12. CDR3 residues: CASRGSHGTRYEQFF. CDR3 nucleotide sequence: TGTGCCAGCAGAGGATCACATGGGACTAGGTATGAGCAGTTCTTC.

The chain uses TRBV7-8 and TRBJ1-2; perhaps TRBD1 as D (6 bases). Trimming stripped 2 bases from V and 2 bases from J, with 9 bases between. The CDR3 is made up of 14 amino acids. Per the germline V gene, CDR1 is SGHVS and CDR2 is FQNEAQ. Here the CDR3 reads CASSLTQGNYGYTF. DNA for the CDR3: TGTGCCAGCAGCTTAACGCAGGGGAACTATGGCTACACCTTC.

V gene TRBV11-2 combines with J gene TRBJ2-5; 12 bases align to TRBD2. The V segment lost 1 base and the J segment 6 bases; nucleotides outside the gene matches: 12. The CDR3 is made up of 18 amino acids. Germline V CDR1 and CDR2: SGHAT, FQNNGV. CDR3 DNA sequence: TGTGCCAGCAGCTTAGGCTCTAGCGGGGGGGTTGCGGGGAAGACCCAGTACTTC. Amino acid sequence: CASSLGSSGGVAGKTQYF.

V is TRBV25-1 and J is TRBJ1-3; D possibly corresponds to TRBD1 (5 bases). The CDR3 is made up of 17 amino acids. Germline V gene data show CDR1 as MGHDK and CDR2 as SYGVNS. Trimming took 1 base from V and 4 from J, leaving 17 bases between them. The CDR3 sequence is CASSEWGVRSSGNTIYF. CDR3 coding DNA: TGTGCCAGCAGTGAATGGGGGGTAAGGAGTTCCGGAAACACCATATATTTT.

CDR3 in amino acids: CASSPTAGDGQYF. The CDR3 nucleotides read TGTGCCAGCAGCCCCACGGCAGGGGATGGGCAGTATTTT. The V gene is TRBV7-2, the J gene TRBJ2-3; weak D call: TRBD1 (6 bases). Germline V gene data show CDR1 as SGHTA and CDR2 as FQGNSA. The germline V and J ends were trimmed by 5 bases and 11 bases, with 17 bases remaining between them. This CDR3 comprises 13 residues. Full variable domain (rest looked up from reference TRBV7-2 and TRBJ2-3): GAGVSQSPSNKVTEKGKDVELRCDPISGHTALYWYRQSLGQGLEFLIYFQGNSAPDKSGLPSDRFSAERTGGSVSTLTIQRTQQEDSAVYLCASSPTAGDGQYFGPGTRLTVL.

The CDR3: CASSPRLERGSYEQYF. The CDR3, as DNA: TGTGCCAGCAGCCCCAGACTAGAGCGAGGGTCCTACGAGCAGTACTTC. The V call is TRBV9, the J call TRBJ2-7, with D perhaps TRBD2 (6 bases). The germline V gene has CDR1 SGDLS and CDR2 YYNGEE. CDR3 size: 16 residues. The ends were cut back, 4 bases at V and 1 base at J, with 18 bases in the middle. Supplemented by reference TRBV9 and TRBJ2-7, the full variable domain reads DSGVTQTPKHLITATGQRVTLRCSPRSGDLSVYWYQQSLDQGLQFLIQYYNGEERAKGNILERFSAQQFPDLHSELNLSSLELGDSALYFCASSPRLERGSYEQYFGPGTRLTVT.

This chain connects TRBV2 to TRBJ1-1, with D perhaps matching TRBD1 (6 bases). The CDR3 has 13 residues. Germline-derived CDR1 and CDR2 are SNHLY and FYNNEI. Trimming removed 3 bases at V and 6 bases at J, with 11 bases between. The CDR3 DNA sequence: TGTGCCAGCAGTGAGTTACAGGGACCTGAAGCTTTCTTT. It is translated as CASSELQGPEAFF.